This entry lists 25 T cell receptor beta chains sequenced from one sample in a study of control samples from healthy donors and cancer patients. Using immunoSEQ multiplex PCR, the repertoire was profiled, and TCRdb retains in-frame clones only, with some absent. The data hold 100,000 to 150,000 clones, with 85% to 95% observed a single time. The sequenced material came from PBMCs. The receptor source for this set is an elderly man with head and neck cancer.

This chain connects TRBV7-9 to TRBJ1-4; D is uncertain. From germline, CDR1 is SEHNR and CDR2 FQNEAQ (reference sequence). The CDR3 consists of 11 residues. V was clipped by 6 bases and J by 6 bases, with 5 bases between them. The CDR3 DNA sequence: TGTGCCAGCAGTAACTATGAAAAACTGTTTTTT. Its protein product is CASSNYEKLFF.

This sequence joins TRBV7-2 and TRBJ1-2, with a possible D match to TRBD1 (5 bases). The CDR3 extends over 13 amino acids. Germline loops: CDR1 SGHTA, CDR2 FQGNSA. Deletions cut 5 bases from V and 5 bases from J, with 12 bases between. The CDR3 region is CASSIGTTYGYTF. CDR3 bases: TGTGCCAGCAGCATTGGGACTACATATGGCTACACCTTC.

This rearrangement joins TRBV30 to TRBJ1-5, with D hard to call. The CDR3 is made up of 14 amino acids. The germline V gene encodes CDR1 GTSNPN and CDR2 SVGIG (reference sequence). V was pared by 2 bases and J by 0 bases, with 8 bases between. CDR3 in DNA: TGTGCCTGGAGTATGATCAATAGCAATCAGCCCCAGCATTTT. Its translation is CAWSMINSNQPQHF.

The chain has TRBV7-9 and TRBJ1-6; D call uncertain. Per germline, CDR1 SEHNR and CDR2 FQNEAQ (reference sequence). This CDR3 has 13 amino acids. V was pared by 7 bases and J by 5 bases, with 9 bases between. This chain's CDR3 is CASNKRNNSPLHF. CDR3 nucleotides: TGTGCCAGCAACAAAAGAAATAATTCACCCCTCCACTTT. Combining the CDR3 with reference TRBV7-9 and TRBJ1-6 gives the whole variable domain DTGVSQNPRHKITKRGQNVTFRCDPISEHNRLYWYRQTLGQGPEFLTYFQNEAQLEKSRLLSDRFSAERPKGSFSTLEIQRTEQGDSAMYLCASNKRNNSPLHFGNGTRLTVT.

Here the CDR3 reads CASSLGLFNSPLHF. Written as DNA, the CDR3 is TGTGCCAGCAGCCTCGGGCTCTTTAATTCACCCCTCCACTTT. The V call is TRBV7-2, the J call TRBJ1-6, with D unresolved. CDR3 size: 14 residues. With 5 bases removed from V and 6 bases from J, the gap between germline ends came to 11 bases. CDR1 is SGHTA, CDR2 FQGNSA, per germline.

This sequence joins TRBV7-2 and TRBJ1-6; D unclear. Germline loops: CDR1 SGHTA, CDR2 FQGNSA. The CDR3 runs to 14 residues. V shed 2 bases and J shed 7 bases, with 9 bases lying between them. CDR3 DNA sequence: TGTGCCAGCAGCTTAAGAACAGCAAATTCACCCCTCCACTTT. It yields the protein CASSLRTANSPLHF.

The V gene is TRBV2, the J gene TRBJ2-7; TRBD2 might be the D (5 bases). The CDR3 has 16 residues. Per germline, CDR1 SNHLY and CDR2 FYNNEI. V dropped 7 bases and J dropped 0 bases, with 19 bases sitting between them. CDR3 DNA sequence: TGTGCCAGCATCCCCACAAGCGGCGGCAGCTCCTACGAGCAGTACTTC. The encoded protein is CASIPTSGGSSYEQYF. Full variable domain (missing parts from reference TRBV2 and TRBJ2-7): EPEVTQTPSHQVTQMGQEVILRCVPISNHLYFYWYRQILGQKVEFLVSFYNNEISEKSEIFDDQFSVERPDGSNFTLKIRSTKLEDSAMYFCASIPTSGGSSYEQYFGPGTRLTVT.

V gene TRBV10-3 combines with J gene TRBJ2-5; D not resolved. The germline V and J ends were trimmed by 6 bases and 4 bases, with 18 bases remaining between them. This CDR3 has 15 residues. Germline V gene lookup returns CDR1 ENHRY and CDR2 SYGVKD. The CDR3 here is CAISGDRSALETQYF. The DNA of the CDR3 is TGTGCCATCAGCGGAGACCGGTCGGCCTTAGAGACCCAGTACTTC.

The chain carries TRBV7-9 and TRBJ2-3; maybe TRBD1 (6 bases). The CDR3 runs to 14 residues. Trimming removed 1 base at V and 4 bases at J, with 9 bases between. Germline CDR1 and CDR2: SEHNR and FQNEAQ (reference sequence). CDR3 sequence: CASSLGDTADTQYF. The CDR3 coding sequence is TGTGCCAGCAGCTTAGGGGACACCGCAGATACGCAGTATTTT.

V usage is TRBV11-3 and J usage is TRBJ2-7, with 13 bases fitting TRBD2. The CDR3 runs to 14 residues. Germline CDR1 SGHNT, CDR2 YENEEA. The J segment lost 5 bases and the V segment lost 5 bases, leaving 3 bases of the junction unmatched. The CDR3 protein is CASSRTSGSHEQYF. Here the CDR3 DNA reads TGTGCCAGCAGCAGGACTAGCGGGAGCCACGAGCAGTACTTC.

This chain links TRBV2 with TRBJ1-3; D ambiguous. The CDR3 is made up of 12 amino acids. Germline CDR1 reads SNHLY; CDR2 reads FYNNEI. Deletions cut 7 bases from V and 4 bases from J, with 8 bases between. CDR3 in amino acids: CASTDQGNTIYF. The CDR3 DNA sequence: TGTGCCAGCACTGACCAGGGAAACACCATATATTTT.

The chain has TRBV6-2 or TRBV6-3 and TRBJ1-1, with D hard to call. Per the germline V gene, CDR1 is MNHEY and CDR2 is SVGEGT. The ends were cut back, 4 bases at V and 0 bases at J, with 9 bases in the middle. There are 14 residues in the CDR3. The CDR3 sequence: CASSFAQMNTEAFF. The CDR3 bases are TGTGCCAGCAGTTTTGCCCAAATGAACACTGAAGCTTTCTTT.

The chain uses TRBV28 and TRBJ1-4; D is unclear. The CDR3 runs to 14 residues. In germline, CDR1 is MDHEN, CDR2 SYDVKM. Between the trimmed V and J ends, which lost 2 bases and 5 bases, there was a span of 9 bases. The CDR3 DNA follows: TGTGCCAGCAGTTTACCAGGCTCCAATGAAAAACTGTTTTTT. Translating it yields CASSLPGSNEKLFF. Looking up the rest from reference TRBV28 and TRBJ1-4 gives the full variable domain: DVKVTQSSRYLVKRTGEKVFLECVQDMDHENMFWYRQDPGLGLRLIYFSYDVKMKEKGDIPEGYSVSREKKERFSLILESASTNQTSMYLCASSLPGSNEKLFFGSGTQLSVL.

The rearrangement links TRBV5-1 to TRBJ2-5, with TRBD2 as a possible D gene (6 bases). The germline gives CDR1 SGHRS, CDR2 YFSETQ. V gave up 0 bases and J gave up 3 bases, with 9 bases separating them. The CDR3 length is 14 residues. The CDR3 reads CASSLVSGEETQYF. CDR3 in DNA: TGCGCCAGCAGCTTGGTTTCGGGGGAAGAGACCCAGTACTTC.

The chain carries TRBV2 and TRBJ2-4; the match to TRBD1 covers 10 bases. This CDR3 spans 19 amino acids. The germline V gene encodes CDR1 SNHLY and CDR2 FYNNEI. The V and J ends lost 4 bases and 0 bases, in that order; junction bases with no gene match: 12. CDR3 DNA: TGTGCCAGCAGTGGAGGGACAGGGGCCCCTTACCTAGCCAAAAACATTCAGTACTTC. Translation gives CASSGGTGAPYLAKNIQYF.

The CDR3 DNA follows: TGTGCCACAACAGGGTCAGAGAACTATGGCTACACCTTC. Amino acids: CATTGSENYGYTF. The chain has TRBV10-3 and TRBJ1-2; tentative D call: TRBD1 (6 bases). The germline V and J ends were trimmed by 10 bases and 2 bases, with 14 bases remaining between them. The CDR3 spans 13 residues. Looked up from germline, CDR1 is ENHRY and CDR2 is SYGVKD.

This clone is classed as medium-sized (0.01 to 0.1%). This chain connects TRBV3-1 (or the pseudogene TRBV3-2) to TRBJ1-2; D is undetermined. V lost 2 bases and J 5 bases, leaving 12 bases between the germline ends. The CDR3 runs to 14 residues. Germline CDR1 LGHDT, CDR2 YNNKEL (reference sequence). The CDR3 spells CASSQRGASYGYTF. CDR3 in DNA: TGTGCCAGCAGCCAACGGGGTGCTTCGTATGGCTACACCTTC.

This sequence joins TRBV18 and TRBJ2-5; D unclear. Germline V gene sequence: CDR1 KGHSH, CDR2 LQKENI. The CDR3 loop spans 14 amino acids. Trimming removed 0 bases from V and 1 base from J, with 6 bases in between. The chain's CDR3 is CASSPPNGQETQYF. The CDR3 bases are TGTGCCAGCTCACCACCAAACGGCCAAGAGACCCAGTACTTC.

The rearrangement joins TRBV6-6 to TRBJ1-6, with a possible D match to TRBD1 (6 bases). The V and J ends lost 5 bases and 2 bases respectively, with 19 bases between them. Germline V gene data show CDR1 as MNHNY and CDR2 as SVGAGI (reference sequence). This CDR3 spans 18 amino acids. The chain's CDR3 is CASSPSGYGGPYNSPLHF. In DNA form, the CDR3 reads TGTGCCAGCAGTCCCTCAGGATACGGGGGGCCCTATAATTCACCCCTCCACTTT.

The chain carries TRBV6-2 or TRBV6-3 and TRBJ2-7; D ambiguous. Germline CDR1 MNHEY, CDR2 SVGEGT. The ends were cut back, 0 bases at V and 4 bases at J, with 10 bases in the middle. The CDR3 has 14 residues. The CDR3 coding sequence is TGTGCCAGCAGTTACTCCGGGTCCCGGTACGAGCAGTACTTC. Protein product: CASSYSGSRYEQYF.

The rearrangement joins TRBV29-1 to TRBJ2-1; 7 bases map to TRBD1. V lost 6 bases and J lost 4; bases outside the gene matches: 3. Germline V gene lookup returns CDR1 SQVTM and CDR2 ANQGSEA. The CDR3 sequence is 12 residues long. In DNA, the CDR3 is TGCAGCGTAGGGGGACAGTACAATGAGCAGTTCTTC. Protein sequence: CSVGGQYNEQFF.

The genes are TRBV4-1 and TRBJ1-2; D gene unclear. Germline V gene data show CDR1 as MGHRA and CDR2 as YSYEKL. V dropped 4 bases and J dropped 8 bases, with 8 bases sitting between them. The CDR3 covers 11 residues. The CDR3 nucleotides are TGCGCCAGCAGCCTTGCGGGGGGCTACACCTTC. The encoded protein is CASSLAGGYTF.

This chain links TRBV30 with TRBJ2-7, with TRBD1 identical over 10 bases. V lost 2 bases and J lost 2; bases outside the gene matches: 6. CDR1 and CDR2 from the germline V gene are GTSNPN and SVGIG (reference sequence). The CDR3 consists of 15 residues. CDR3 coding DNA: TGTGCCTGGAGTCCCGCGGGACAGGGGACCTACGAGCAGTACTTC. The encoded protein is CAWSPAGQGTYEQYF.

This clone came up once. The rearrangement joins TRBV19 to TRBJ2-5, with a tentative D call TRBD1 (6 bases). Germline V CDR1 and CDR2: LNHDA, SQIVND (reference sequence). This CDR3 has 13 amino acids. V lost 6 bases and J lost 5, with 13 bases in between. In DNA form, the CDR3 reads TGTGCCAGTAGGAGGACAGCACCGGAGACCCAGTACTTC. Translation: CASRRTAPETQYF.

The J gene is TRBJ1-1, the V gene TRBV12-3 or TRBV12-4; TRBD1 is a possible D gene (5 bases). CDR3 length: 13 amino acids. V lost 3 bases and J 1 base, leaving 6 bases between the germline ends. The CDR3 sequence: CASSLTANTEAFF. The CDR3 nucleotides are TGTGCCAGCAGTTTGACAGCGAACACTGAAGCTTTCTTT.